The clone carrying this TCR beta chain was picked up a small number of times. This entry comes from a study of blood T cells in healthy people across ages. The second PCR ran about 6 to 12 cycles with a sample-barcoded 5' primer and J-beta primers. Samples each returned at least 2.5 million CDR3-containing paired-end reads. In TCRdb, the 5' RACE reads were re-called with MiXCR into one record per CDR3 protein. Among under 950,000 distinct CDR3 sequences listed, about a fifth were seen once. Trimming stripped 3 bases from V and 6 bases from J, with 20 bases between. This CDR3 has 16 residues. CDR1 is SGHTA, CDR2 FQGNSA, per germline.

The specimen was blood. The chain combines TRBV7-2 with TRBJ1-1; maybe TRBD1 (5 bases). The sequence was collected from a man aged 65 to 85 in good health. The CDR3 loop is CASSFGSGLTTAEAFF. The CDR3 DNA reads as TGTGCCAGCAGCTTTGGGTCAGGGCTAACCACCGCTGAAGCTTTCTTT.